Here is one T cell receptor beta chain with its context. Its antigen is not identified. These data come from a study of identical twins. CDR1 SEHNR and CDR2 FQNEAQ come from the germline V gene (reference sequence). The CDR3 runs 14 residues. The ends were cut back, 4 bases at V and 4 bases at J, with 13 bases in the middle. TCRdb redid the calling of the 5' RACE reads with MiXCR, one entry per CDR3 protein. Of about 210,000 distinct CDR3 sequences in the sample, roughly 9.4% were seen once. Study conclusions and caveats: Analyses of zero insertions could be partly confounded by invariant MAIT and iNKT cells.

The chain couples TRBV7-9 to TRBJ1-2; no definite D call. The sample comprised memory (CD45RO+) T cells sorted from blood. The receptor was isolated from a woman aged 18-29 years in good health. The CDR3 protein is CASSSEHGIYGYTF. The CDR3 nucleotides are TGTGCCAGCAGCTCCGAACATGGAATCTATGGCTACACCTTC.